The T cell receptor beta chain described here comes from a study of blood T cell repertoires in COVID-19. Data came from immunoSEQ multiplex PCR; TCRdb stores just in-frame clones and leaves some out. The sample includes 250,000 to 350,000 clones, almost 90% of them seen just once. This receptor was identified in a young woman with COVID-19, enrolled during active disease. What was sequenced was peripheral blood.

The CDR3 DNA reads TGTGCCAGCAGTTCGCTAGGACAGCGACGTACGAGAGGCGAGCAGTACTTC. Translating gives CASSSLGQRRTRGEQYF. This sequence joins TRBV28 and TRBJ2-7; D may be TRBD1 (6 bases). V was cut by 4 bases and J by 6 bases, with 25 bases left in between. Germline V lookup: CDR1 MDHEN, CDR2 SYDVKM. The CDR3 consists of 17 residues.